The sequence of this TCR beta chain was determined in a study of radiotherapy plus CTLA-4 blockade in lung cancer. This clone has only a few counts. V lost 4 bases and J 5 bases, leaving 11 bases between the germline ends. Germline values: CDR1 GTSNPN, CDR2 SVGIG (reference sequence). This CDR3 is 13 amino acids long. Data came from immunoSEQ multiplex PCR; TCRdb stores just in-frame clones and leaves some out. The table lists 12,000 to 15,000 clones, around 70% of them singletons. This chain links TRBV30 with TRBJ2-2; tentative D call: TRBD1 (5 bases). This TCR was sampled from a human donor with non-small cell lung cancer whose response to radiotherapy plus ipilimumab could not be evaluated. The sequences come from peripheral blood, collected from a patient treated with radiotherapy plus ipilimumab. The CDR3 DNA sequence: TGTGCCTGGAACCCGCAGGGAACCGGGGAGCTGTTTTTT. It encodes CAWNPQGTGELFF. Full variable domain (missing parts from reference TRBV30 and TRBJ2-2): SQTIHQWPATLVQPVGSPLSLECTVEGTSNPNLYWYRQAAGRGLQLLFYSVGIGQISSEVPQNLSASRPQDRQFILSSKKLLLSDSGFYLCAWNPQGTGELFFGEGSRLTVL.